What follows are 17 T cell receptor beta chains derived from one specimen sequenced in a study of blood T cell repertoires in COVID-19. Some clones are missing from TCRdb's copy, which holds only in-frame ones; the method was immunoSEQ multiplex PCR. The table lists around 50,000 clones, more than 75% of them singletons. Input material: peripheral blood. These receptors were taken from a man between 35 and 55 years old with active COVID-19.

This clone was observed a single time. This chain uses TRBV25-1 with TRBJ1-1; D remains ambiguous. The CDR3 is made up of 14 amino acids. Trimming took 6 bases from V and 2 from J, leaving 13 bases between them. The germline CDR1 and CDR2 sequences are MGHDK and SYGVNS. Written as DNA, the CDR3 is TGTGCCAGCAGCTTTGGGCTTATTAACACTGAAGCTTTCTTT. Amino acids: CASSFGLINTEAFF.

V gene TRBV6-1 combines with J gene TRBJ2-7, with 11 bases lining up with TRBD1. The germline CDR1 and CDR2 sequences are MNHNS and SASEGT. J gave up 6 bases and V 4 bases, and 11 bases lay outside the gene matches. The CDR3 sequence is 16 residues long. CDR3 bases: TGTGCCAGCAGTGGCGGAGGACAGGGGGCCCGAGGCGAGCAGTACTTC. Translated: CASSGGGQGARGEQYF.

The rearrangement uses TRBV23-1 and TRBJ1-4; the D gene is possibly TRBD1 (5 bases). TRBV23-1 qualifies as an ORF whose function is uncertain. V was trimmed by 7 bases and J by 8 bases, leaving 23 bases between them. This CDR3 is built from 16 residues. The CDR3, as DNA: TGCGCCAGCACTCCAAGGGCGGCCTTAAGGGGAGAAAAACTGTTTTTT. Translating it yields CASTPRAALRGEKLFF.

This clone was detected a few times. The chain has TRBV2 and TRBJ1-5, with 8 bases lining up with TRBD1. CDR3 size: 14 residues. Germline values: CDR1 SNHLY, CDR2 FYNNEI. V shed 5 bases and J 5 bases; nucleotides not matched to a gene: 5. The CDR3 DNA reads TGTGCCAGCAGTTCGACAGGGGAGGATCAGCCCCAGCATTTT. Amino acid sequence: CASSSTGEDQPQHF.

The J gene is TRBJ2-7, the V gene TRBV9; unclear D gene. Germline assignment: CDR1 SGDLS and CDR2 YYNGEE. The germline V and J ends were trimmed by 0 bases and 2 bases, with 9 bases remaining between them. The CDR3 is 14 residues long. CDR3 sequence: CASSVDTGAYEQYF. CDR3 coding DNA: TGTGCCAGCAGCGTAGACACTGGAGCCTACGAGCAGTACTTC.

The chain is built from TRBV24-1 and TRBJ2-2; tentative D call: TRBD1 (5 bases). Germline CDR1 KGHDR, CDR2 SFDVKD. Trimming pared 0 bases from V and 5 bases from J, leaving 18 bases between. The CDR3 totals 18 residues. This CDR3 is CATSDLSYSQGQTGELFF. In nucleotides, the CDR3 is TGTGCCACCAGTGATTTGTCATACTCCCAGGGCCAAACCGGGGAGCTGTTTTTT.

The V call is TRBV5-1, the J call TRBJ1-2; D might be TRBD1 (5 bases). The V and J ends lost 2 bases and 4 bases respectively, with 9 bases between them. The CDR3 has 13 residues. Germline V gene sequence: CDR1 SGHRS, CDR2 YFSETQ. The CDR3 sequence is CASSFDRGYGYTF. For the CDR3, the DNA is TGCGCCAGCAGCTTCGACAGAGGCTATGGCTACACCTTC. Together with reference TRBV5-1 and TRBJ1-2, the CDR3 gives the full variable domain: KAGVTQTPRYLIKTRGQQVTLSCSPISGHRSVSWYQQTPGQGLQFLFEYFSETQRNKGNFPGRFSGRQFSNSRSEMNVSTLELGDSALYLCASSFDRGYGYTFGSGTRLTVV.

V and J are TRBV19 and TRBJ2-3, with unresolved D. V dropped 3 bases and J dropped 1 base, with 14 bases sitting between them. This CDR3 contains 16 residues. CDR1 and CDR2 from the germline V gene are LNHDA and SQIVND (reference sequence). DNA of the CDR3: TGTGCCAGTAGTATCTACGAGACTGGAGGCACAGATACGCAGTATTTT. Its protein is CASSIYETGGTDTQYF.

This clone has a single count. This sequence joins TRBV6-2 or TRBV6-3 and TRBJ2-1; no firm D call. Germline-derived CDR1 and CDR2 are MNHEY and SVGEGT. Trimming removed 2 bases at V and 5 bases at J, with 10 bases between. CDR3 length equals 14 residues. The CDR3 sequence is CASSYNGANNEQFF. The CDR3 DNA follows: TGTGCCAGCAGTTACAACGGAGCCAACAATGAGCAGTTCTTC.

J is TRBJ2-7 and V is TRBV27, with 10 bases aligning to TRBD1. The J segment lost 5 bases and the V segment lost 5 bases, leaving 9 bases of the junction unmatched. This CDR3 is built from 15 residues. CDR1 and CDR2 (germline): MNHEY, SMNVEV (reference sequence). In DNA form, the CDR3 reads TGTGCCAGCAGTCCCGTAGGGACAGGGGACCACGAGCAGTACTTC. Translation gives CASSPVGTGDHEQYF.

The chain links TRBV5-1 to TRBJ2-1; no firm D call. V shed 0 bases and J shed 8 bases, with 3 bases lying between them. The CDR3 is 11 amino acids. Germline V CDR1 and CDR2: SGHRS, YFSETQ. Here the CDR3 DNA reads TGCGCCAGCAGCTTGGCGGATGAGCAGTTCTTC. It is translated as CASSLADEQFF.

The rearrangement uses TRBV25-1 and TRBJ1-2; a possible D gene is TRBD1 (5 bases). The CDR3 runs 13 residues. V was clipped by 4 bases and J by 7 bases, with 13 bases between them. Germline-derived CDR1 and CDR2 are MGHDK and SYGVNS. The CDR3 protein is CASSAGRGSGYTF. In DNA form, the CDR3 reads TGTGCCAGCAGTGCCGGACGGGGGTCTGGCTACACCTTC.

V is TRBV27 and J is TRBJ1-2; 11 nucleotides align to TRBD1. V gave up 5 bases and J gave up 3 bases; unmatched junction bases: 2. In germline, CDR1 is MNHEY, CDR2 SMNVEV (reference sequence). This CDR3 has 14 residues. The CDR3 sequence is CASSRTGGDYGYTF. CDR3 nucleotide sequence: TGTGCCAGCAGTCGGACAGGGGGCGACTATGGCTACACCTTC.

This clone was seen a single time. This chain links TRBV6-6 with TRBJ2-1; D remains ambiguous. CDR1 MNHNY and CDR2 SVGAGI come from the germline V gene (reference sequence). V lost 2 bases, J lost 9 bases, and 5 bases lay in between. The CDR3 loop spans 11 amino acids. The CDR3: CASSYSTEQFF. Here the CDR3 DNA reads TGTGCCAGCAGTTACAGCACTGAGCAGTTCTTC.

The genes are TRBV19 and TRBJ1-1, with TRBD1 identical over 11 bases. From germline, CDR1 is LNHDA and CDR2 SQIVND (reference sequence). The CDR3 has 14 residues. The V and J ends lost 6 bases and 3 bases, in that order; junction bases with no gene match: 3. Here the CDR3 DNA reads TGTGCCAGTAGCTCGGGACAGGGGGACACTGAAGCTTTCTTT. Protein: CASSSGQGDTEAFF.

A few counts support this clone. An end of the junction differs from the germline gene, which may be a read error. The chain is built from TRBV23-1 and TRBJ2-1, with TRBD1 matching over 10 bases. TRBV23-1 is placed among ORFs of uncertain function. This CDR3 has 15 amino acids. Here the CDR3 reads CASSQTLDRGDPRLF. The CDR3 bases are TGCGCCAGCAGTCAAACCCTGGACAGGGGGGATCCCAGGCTCTTC.

In DNA form, the CDR3 reads TGTGCCTGGAACGGGGGGCGACGAACCGGGGAGCTGTTTTTT. This sequence encodes CAWNGGRRTGELFF. V is TRBV30 and J is TRBJ2-2; D possibly corresponds to TRBD2 (7 bases). Germline V gene data show CDR1 as GTSNPN and CDR2 as SVGIG (reference sequence). This CDR3 has 14 residues. Trimming shortened V by 4 bases and J by 5 bases, and 14 bases separated the two germline ends. The full variable domain, with the rest looked up from reference TRBV30 and TRBJ2-2, is SQTIHQWPATLVQPVGSPLSLECTVEGTSNPNLYWYRQAAGRGLQLLFYSVGIGQISSEVPQNLSASRPQDRQFILSSKKLLLSDSGFYLCAWNGGRRTGELFFGEGSRLTVL.